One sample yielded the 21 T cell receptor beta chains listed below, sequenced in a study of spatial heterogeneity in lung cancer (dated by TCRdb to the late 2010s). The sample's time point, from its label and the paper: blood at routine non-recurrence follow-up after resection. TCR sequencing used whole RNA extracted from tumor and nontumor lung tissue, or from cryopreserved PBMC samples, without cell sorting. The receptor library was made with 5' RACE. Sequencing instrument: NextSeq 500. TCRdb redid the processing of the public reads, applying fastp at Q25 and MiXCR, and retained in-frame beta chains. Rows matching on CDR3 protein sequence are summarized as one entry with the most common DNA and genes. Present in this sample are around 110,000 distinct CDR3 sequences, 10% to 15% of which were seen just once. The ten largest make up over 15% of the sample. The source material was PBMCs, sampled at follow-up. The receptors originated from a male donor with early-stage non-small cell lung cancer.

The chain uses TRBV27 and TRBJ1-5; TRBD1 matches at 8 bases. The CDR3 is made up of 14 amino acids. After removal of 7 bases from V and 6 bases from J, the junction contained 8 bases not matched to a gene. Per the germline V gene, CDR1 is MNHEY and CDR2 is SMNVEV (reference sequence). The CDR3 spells CASKTDRASQPQHF. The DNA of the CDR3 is TGTGCCAGCAAGACGGACAGGGCCAGTCAGCCCCAGCATTTT.

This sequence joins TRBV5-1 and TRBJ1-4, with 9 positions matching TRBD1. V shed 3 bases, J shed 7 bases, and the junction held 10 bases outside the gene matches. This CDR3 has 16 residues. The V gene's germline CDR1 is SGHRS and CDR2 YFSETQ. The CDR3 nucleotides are TGCGCCAGCAGCTCACAAACAGGGGGCGCGGGTGAAAAACTGTTTTTT. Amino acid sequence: CASSSQTGGAGEKLFF. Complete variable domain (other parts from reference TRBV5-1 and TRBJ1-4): KAGVTQTPRYLIKTRGQQVTLSCSPISGHRSVSWYQQTPGQGLQFLFEYFSETQRNKGNFPGRFSGRQFSNSRSEMNVSTLELGDSALYLCASSSQTGGAGEKLFFGSGTQLSVL.

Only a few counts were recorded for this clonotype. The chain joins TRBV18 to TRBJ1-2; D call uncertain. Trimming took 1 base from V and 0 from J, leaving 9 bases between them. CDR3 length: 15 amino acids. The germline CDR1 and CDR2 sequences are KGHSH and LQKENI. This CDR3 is CASSPRKGTNYGYTF. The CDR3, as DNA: TGTGCCAGCTCACCACGGAAGGGAACTAACTATGGCTACACCTTC.

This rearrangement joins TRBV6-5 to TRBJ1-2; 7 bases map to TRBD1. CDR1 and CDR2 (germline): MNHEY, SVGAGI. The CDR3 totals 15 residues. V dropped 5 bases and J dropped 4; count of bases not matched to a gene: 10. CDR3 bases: TGTGCCAGCAGTCCGCACAGGGGCTTAATCTATGGCTACACCTTC. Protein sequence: CASSPHRGLIYGYTF.

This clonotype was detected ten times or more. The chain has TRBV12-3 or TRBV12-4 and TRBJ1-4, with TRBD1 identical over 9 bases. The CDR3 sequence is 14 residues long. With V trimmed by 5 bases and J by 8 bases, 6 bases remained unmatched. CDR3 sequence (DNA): TGTGCCAGCAGTCCAGACAGGGGGAAGGAAAAACTGTTTTTT. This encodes CASSPDRGKEKLFF.

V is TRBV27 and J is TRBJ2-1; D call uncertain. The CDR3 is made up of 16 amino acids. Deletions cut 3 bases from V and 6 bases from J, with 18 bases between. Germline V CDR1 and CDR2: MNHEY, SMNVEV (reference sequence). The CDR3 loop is CASSLTRQLFGNEQFF. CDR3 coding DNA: TGTGCCAGCAGTTTGACGCGGCAGCTCTTCGGCAATGAGCAGTTCTTC.

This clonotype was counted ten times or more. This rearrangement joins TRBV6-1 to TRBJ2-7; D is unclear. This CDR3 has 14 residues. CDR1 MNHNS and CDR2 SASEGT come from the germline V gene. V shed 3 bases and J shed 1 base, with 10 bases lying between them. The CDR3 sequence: CASSDYSLSYEQYF. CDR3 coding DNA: TGTGCCAGCAGTGATTACAGCTTATCCTACGAGCAGTACTTC.

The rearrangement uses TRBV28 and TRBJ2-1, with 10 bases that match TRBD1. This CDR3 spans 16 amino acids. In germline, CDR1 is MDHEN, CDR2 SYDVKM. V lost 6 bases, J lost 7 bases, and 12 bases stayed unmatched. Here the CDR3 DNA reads TGTGCCAGCAGCCCCTACGGGACAGGGGTTTGGAATGAGCAGTTCTTC. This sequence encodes CASSPYGTGVWNEQFF.

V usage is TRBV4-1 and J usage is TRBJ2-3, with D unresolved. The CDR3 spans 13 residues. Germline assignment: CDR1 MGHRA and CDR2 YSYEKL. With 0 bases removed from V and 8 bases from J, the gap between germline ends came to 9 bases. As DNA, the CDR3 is TGCGCCAGCAGCCAAGAACCGTCTGGTACGCAGTATTTT. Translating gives CASSQEPSGTQYF.

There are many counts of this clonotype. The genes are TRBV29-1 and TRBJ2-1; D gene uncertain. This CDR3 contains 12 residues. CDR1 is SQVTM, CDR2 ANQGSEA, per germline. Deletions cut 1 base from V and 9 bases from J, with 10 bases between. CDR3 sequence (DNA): TGCAGCGTTGAAGGGTTTTTCGGTGAGCAGTTCTTC. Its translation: CSVEGFFGEQFF.

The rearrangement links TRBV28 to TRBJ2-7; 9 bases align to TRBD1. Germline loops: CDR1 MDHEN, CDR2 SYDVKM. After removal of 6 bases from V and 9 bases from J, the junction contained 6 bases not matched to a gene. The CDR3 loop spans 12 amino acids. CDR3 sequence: CASRGQGLLQYF. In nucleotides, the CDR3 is TGTGCCAGCAGGGGACAGGGATTACTGCAGTACTTC.

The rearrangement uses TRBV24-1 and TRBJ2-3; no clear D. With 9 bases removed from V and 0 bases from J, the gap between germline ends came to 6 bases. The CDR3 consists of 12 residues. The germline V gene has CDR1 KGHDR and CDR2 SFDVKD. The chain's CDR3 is CATGESTDTQYF. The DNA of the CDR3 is TGTGCCACCGGGGAAAGCACAGATACGCAGTATTTT.

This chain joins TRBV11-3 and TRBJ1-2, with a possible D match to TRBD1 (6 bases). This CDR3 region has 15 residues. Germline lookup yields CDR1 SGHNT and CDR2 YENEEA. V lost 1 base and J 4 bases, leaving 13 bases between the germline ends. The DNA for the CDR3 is TGTGCCAGCAGCTTAGCCCTGGACAGTACCTATGGCTACACCTTC. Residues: CASSLALDSTYGYTF.

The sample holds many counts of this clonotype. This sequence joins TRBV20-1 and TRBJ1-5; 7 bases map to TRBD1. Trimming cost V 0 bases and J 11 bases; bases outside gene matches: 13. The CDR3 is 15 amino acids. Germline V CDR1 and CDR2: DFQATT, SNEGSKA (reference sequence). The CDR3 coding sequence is TGCAGTGCTAGAGACCTACGACAGGGAAAGAAGGCCCAGCATTTT. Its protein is CSARDLRQGKKAQHF.

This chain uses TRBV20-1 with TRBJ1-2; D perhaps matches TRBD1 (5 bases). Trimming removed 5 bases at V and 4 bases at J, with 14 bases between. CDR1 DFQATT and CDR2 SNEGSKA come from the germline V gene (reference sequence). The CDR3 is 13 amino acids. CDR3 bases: TGCAGTGCTCCCTACGCCACAGGCTATGGCTACACCTTC. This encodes CSAPYATGYGYTF.

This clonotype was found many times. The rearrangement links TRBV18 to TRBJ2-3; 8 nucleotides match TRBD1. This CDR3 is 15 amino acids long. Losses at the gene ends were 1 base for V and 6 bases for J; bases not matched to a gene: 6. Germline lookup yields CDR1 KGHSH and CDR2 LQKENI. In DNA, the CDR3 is TGTGCCAGCTCACCACGTACGACAGGGGAGGATACGCAGTATTTT. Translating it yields CASSPRTTGEDTQYF.

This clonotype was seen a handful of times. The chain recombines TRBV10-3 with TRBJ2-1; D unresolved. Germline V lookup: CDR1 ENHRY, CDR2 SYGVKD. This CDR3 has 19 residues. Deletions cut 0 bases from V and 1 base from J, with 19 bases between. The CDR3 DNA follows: TGTGCCATCAGTGAGTCGAAAGTCGGTACAGTCCCTTCCTACAATGAGCAGTTCTTC. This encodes CAISESKVGTVPSYNEQFF.

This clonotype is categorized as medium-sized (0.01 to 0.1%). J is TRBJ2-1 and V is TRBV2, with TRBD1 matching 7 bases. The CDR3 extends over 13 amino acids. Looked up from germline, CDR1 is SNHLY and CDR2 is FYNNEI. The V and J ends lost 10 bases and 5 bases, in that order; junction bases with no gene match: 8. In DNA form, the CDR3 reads TGTGCCACCCAGGGGGTTGGGGACAATGAGCAGTTCTTC. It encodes CATQGVGDNEQFF.

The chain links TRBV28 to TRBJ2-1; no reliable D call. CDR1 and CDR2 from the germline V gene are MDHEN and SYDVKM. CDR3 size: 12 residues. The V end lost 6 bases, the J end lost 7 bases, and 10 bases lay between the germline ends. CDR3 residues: CASSSVVNEQFF. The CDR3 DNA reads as TGTGCCAGCAGCTCGGTTGTAAATGAGCAGTTCTTC.

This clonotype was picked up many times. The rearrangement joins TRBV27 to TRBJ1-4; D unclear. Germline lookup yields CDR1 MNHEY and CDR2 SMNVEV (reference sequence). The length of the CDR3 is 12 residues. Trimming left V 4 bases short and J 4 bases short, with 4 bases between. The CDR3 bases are TGTGCCAGCAGTTCTCTTAATGAAAAACTGTTTTTT. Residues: CASSSLNEKLFF.

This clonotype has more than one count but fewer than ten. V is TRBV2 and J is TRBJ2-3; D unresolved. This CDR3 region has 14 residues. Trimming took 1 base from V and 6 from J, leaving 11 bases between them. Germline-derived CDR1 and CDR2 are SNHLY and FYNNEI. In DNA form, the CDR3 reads TGTGCCAGCAGTGAAGTTAGCAGGTCCGATACGCAGTATTTT. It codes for CASSEVSRSDTQYF.